This TCR beta chain emerged from a study of T-cell reconstitution after alpha-beta-depleted transplantation in children. J gave up 7 bases and V 2 bases, and 6 bases lay outside the gene matches. CDR3 size: 17 residues. Looked up from germline, CDR1 is KGHSH and CDR2 is LQKENI. Preparation of the TCRbeta library involved a method that used unique molecular identifiers. TCRdb itself ran the PCR reads through MiXCR, one entry per CDR3 protein. The sample has about 830,000 distinct CDR3 sequences, 16% seen once. General study findings and limits: Roughly two months post-transplant, alpha-beta T cells reportedly originated from several hundred graft clones that had expanded. After one year, T-cell counts and TCRbeta diversity mostly came from new T cells. Where some patients showed high TCRbeta diversity at day 60, it came from recipient T cells and thymic progenitors that had survived.

In regard to this clonotype: Its antigen is undetermined.

The clonotype comes from a male patient aged 10 to 17 who had a stem cell transplant for acute lymphoblastic leukemia, so the T cells may come from the graft donor. The chain employs TRBV18 and TRBJ2-1; TRBD2 agrees at 15 bases. Sequencing was performed on PBMCs, mostly from graft donor cells, taken 360 days after TCRalphabeta/CD19-depleted stem cell transplant. The CDR3 sequence is CASSPSSGLAGGNEQFF. The DNA of the CDR3 is TGTGCCAGCTCACCATCTTCGGGACTAGCGGGAGGTAATGAGCAGTTCTTC. Using reference TRBV18 and TRBJ2-1 for the parts outside the CDR3, the full variable domain is NAGVMQNPRHLVRRRGQEARLRCSPMKGHSHVYWYRQLPEEGLKFMVYLQKENIIDESGMPKERFSAEFPKEGPSILRIQQVVRGDSAAYFCASSPSSGLAGGNEQFFGPGTRLTVL.